The 13 T cell receptor beta chains below come from one sample, sequenced in a study of T cell changes during pregnancy in multiple sclerosis. Profiled with immunoSEQ multiplex PCR; TCRdb holds only in-frame clones, not every one. The table has roughly 110,000 clones, 85% to 95% seen once; the top ten hold 0.78%. Sequences were derived from peripheral blood, sampled in the third trimester of pregnancy. The source of these receptors is a female donor in good health, enrolled as a control in a pregnancy study.

This rearrangement joins TRBV7-2 to TRBJ2-3; 7 positions match TRBD1. From germline, CDR1 is SGHTA and CDR2 FQGNSA. The CDR3 runs 18 residues. V lost 5 bases and J lost 2; bases outside the gene matches: 16. The CDR3 is CASSRQKGALLFTDTQYF. The CDR3 bases are TGTGCCAGCAGCCGGCAGAAGGGGGCCCTACTATTCACAGATACGCAGTATTTT.

The chain couples TRBV12-5 to TRBJ1-6; 7 bases agree with TRBD1. The CDR3 totals 15 residues. The V gene's germline CDR1 is LGHNT and CDR2 FRNRAP. Losses at the gene ends were 5 bases for V and 8 bases for J; bases not matched to a gene: 9. The CDR3 here is CASGTARTGDSPLHF. CDR3 DNA: TGTGCTAGTGGTACAGCCAGGACAGGCGATTCACCCCTCCACTTT.

The chain employs TRBV19 and TRBJ2-2, with D maybe TRBD1 (5 bases). Germline assignment: CDR1 LNHDA and CDR2 SQIVND (reference sequence). V was pared by 4 bases and J by 4 bases, with 13 bases between. The CDR3 consists of 15 residues. The CDR3 sequence: CASSSYRQSTGELFF. CDR3 nucleotide sequence: TGTGCCAGTAGTAGCTATAGACAGAGCACCGGGGAGCTGTTTTTT.

This clone is a singleton in its sample. The chain carries TRBV10-3 and TRBJ2-1, with D tentatively TRBD1 (6 bases). CDR1 is ENHRY, CDR2 SYGVKD, per germline. This CDR3 is 13 amino acids long. V shed 8 bases and J shed 8 bases, with 16 bases lying between them. CDR3 in DNA: TGTGCCATCGGCGACAGGCCTAGGGATGAGCAGTTCTTC. As protein: CAIGDRPRDEQFF.

V and J are TRBV5-8 and TRBJ2-1, with 10 bases that match TRBD2. Germline V gene lookup returns CDR1 SGHTS and CDR2 YDEGEE. J lost 7 bases, V lost 4 bases, and 8 bases had no gene match. This CDR3 is 15 amino acids long. The CDR3 spells CASSLRSGGWNEQFF. DNA for the CDR3: TGTGCCAGCAGCCTCCGTAGCGGGGGGTGGAATGAGCAGTTCTTC. The full variable domain, in which reference TRBV5-8 and TRBJ2-1 provide the parts outside the CDR3, is EAGVTQSPTHLIKTRGQQATLRCSPISGHTSVYWYQQALGLGLQFLLWYDEGEERNRGNFPPRFSGRQFPNYSSELNVNALELEDSALYLCASSLRSGGWNEQFFGPGTRLTVL.

The V gene is TRBV4-1, the J gene TRBJ1-1; D gene uncertain. Germline CDR1 reads MGHRA; CDR2 reads YSYEKL. The CDR3 spans 13 residues. Trimming took off 2 bases at V and 1 base at J, with 5 bases between the two ends. This CDR3 is CASSQRENTEAFF. The CDR3 coding sequence is TGCGCCAGCAGCCAACGCGAGAACACTGAAGCTTTCTTT.

V is TRBV7-2 and J is TRBJ2-3; TRBD2 aligns across 11 bases. This CDR3 region has 16 residues. V trimming: 3 bases; J trimming: 4 bases; junction bases outside the gene matches: 6. Germline assignment: CDR1 SGHTA and CDR2 FQGNSA. CDR3: CASSLLAGGSADTQYF. In nucleotides, the CDR3 is TGTGCCAGCAGCTTGTTAGCGGGGGGGTCTGCAGATACGCAGTATTTT.

The chain joins TRBV2 to TRBJ1-3; 11 bases align to TRBD1. Trimming at V came to 6 bases and at J to 0 bases, leaving 10 bases not matched to a gene. The CDR3 contains 18 residues. Germline assignment: CDR1 SNHLY and CDR2 FYNNEI. The DNA of the CDR3 is TGTGCCAGCAGCCCAGGACAGGGGGCCTGGGTCTCTGGAAACACCATATATTTT. It is translated as CASSPGQGAWVSGNTIYF.

CDR3 bases: TGTGCCACCAGCTCGACAGGGACCCTCTCCTATGGCTACACCTTC. Translation: CATSSTGTLSYGYTF. The gene calls are TRBV15 and TRBJ1-2; the match to TRBD1 covers 7 bases. Trimming cost V 5 bases and J 4 bases; bases outside gene matches: 10. CDR3 length: 15 residues. Per the germline V gene, CDR1 is LNHNV and CDR2 is YYDKDF (reference sequence).

As concerns this clone: Other DNA variants within this sample encode the same CDR3. The chain uses TRBV27 and TRBJ2-5, with a weak D call TRBD1 (5 bases). Trimming pared 2 bases from V and 4 bases from J, leaving 8 bases between. The CDR3 runs to 13 residues. The germline V gene has CDR1 MNHEY and CDR2 SMNVEV (reference sequence). CDR3 in DNA: TGTGCCAGCAGTTTAGACAGAGGAGAGACCCAGTACTTC. This translates into CASSLDRGETQYF.

The J gene is TRBJ1-2, the V gene TRBV6-5; D not certain. The CDR3 covers 14 residues. Germline values: CDR1 MNHEY, CDR2 SVGAGI. The V end was cut by 5 bases, the J end by 4 bases, with 14 bases between. As DNA, the CDR3 is TGTGCCAGCAGTCCTAAGACTATCGCCTATGGCTACACCTTC. It yields the protein CASSPKTIAYGYTF.

The chain joins TRBV6-5 to TRBJ1-1; D may be TRBD1 (6 bases). Per the germline V gene, CDR1 is MNHEY and CDR2 is SVGAGI. Between the trimmed V and J ends, which lost 7 bases and 3 bases, there was a span of 9 bases. This CDR3 contains 12 residues. The CDR3: CASKQGHTEAFF. CDR3 sequence (DNA): TGTGCCAGCAAACAGGGACACACTGAAGCTTTCTTT.

This chain joins TRBV7-2 and TRBJ1-2, with TRBD1 matching over 7 bases. Germline lookup yields CDR1 SGHTA and CDR2 FQGNSA. Losses at the gene ends were 4 bases for V and 8 bases for J; bases not matched to a gene: 13. This CDR3 has 15 residues. CDR3 bases: TGTGCCAGCAGCTCCCGACAGGGCCCGACCCTGGGCTACACCTTC. This translates into CASSSRQGPTLGYTF.